These 30 T cell receptor beta chains were all obtained from the same sample, sequenced in a study of regulatory T cells in long-lasting Graves disease. Combining iRepertoire HTBI primers with Arm-PCR of CDR3 regions, the authors built TCR beta libraries. TCRdb reprocessed the multiplex PCR reads with MiXCR, giving one entry per CDR3 protein. The data show around 320,000 distinct CDR3 sequences, with approximately 15% seen just once and approximately 30% held by the top ten. The time point denotes: newly diagnosed GD, antithyroid drugs for less than 3 months. Construction of the TCR library relied on RNA isolated from PBMCs. In addition, the sample was reused for a study of T cells in Graves' hyperthyroidism and ophthalmopathy.

Sequenced material: peripheral blood mononuclear cells (PBMCs), taken at new diagnosis, from a patient treated with antithyroid drugs. These receptors were collected from a middle-aged man with Graves disease.

This clonotype has only a few counts. Mismatch with germline at one junction end may stem from a read error. CDR3 amino acids: CGVGGSSNFQETQYF. The CDR3 DNA is TGCGGCGTGGGCGGGAGCTCTAATTTCCAAGAGACCCAGTACTTC. The chain combines TRBV29-1 with TRBJ2-5, with TRBD2 matching 7 bases. The germline gives CDR1 SQVTM, CDR2 ANQGSEA. This CDR3 region has 15 residues.

There are a few counts of this clonotype. This sequence joins TRBV30 and TRBJ2-7; TRBD2 agrees at 7 bases. This CDR3 region has 13 residues. CDR1 and CDR2 (germline): GTSNPN, SVGIG (reference sequence). The trim removed 1 base at V and 5 bases at J, leaving 5 bases unmatched. In DNA form, the CDR3 reads TGTGCCTGGAGTGGGGGACTAAACCACGAGCAGTACTTC. It codes for CAWSGGLNHEQYF.

This clonotype has ten or more counts. This sequence joins TRBV7-9 and TRBJ2-1; tentatively, D is TRBD1 (5 bases). Germline V gene sequence: CDR1 SEHNR, CDR2 FQNEAQ (reference sequence). V dropped 5 bases and J dropped 14 bases, with 19 bases sitting between them. CDR3 length: 13 amino acids. This CDR3 is CASSPSRAQGEFF. The CDR3 DNA is TGTGCCAGCAGCCCGTCCAGGGCCCAAGGGGAGTTCTTC.

This chain uses TRBV6-1 with TRBJ1-1; TRBD1 matches 8 bases. V dropped 5 bases and J dropped 6; count of bases not matched to a gene: 8. The CDR3 has 14 amino acids. Per germline, CDR1 MNHNS and CDR2 SASEGT. This CDR3 is CASSQDRGGSEAFF. The CDR3 DNA follows: TGTGCCAGCAGTCAAGACAGGGGAGGGTCTGAAGCTTTCTTT.

The CDR3 DNA sequence: TGTGCCAGCACCAGACAGGCCACCACCTACAATGAGCAGTTCTTC. This gives the protein CASTRQATTYNEQFF. The V call is TRBV6-1, the J call TRBJ2-1; a possible D gene is TRBD1 (6 bases). The CDR3 loop spans 15 amino acids. Trimming left V 7 bases short and J 2 bases short, with 15 bases between. The germline gives CDR1 MNHNS, CDR2 SASEGT.

Only a few counts were recorded for this clonotype. V is TRBV13 and J is TRBJ2-7; D unclear. The CDR3 is made up of 15 amino acids. The V and J ends lost 6 bases and 2 bases respectively, with 17 bases between them. Germline assignment: CDR1 PRHDT and CDR2 FYEKMQ (reference sequence). The CDR3 loop is CASRTSVSLPYEQYF. CDR3 nucleotide sequence: TGTGCCAGCAGAACATCAGTCTCGCTTCCCTACGAGCAGTACTTC.

This clonotype was counted only a few times. The chain joins TRBV3-1 to TRBJ1-2; D may be TRBD1 (5 bases). Germline lookup yields CDR1 LGHDT and CDR2 YNNKEL (reference sequence). CDR3 size: 15 residues. Trimming pared 3 bases from V and 2 bases from J, leaving 13 bases between. This chain's CDR3 is CASSQTSRANYGYTF. Here the CDR3 DNA reads TGTGCCAGCAGCCAGACCAGCAGGGCCAACTATGGCTACACCTTC.

Notes on this clonotype: A far more abundant clone sits one base away, making this likely a read error. The chain is built from TRBV20-1 and TRBJ2-1, with TRBD2 identical over 10 bases. Germline V lookup: CDR1 DFQATT, CDR2 SNEGSKA (reference sequence). V shed 5 bases and J 10 bases; nucleotides not matched to a gene: 20. The CDR3 has 17 amino acids. CDR3 residues: CSAGTAGRAGGLYEQFF. The CDR3, as DNA: TGCAGTGCTGGAACCGCTGGGCGAGCGGGGGGGCTCTACGAGCAGTTCTTC.

The chain links TRBV4-2 to TRBJ1-1; possible D gene TRBD1, 6 bases. The CDR3 is 17 amino acids. The germline V gene has CDR1 LGHNA and CDR2 YNFKEQ. Trimming stripped 3 bases from V and 1 base from J, with 18 bases between. The CDR3 region has the DNA TGTGCCAGCAGCCAGAGGGGCACAGGGCGGGAGAACACTGAAGCTTTCTTT. Its translation: CASSQRGTGRENTEAFF.

This clonotype was counted at least ten times. Compared with germline, one end of the junction differs, possibly owing to a read error. The V gene is TRBV5-1, the J gene TRBJ2-1; D is perhaps TRBD1 (6 bases). Germline V gene data show CDR1 as SGHRS and CDR2 as YFSETQ. The CDR3 has 15 amino acids. CDR3 loop: CASSLGASPYNEQFF. The CDR3 DNA reads as TGTGCCAGCAGCTTGGGGGCGAGCCCCTACAATGAGCAGTTCTTC. Supplemented by reference TRBV5-1 and TRBJ2-1, the full variable domain reads KAGVTQTPRYLIKTRGQQVTLSCSPISGHRSVSWYQQTPGQGLQFLFEYFSETQRNKGNFPGRFSGRQFSNSRSEMNVSTLELGDSALYLCASSLGASPYNEQFFGPGTRLTVL.

Only a few counts were recorded for this clonotype. The CDR3 DNA reads as TGTGCCAGTAGTGCCGACAGGGTTCAGCCCCAGCATTTT. It translates to CASSADRVQPQHF. The chain recombines TRBV19 with TRBJ1-5; 7 bases fit TRBD1. The CDR3 has 13 amino acids. Germline loops: CDR1 LNHDA, CDR2 SQIVND (reference sequence). The trim removed 5 bases at V and 6 bases at J, leaving 4 bases unmatched. Looking up the rest from reference TRBV19 and TRBJ1-5 gives the full variable domain: DGGITQSPKYLFRKEGQNVTLSCEQNLNHDAMYWYRQDPGQGLRLIYYSQIVNDFQKGDIAEGYSVSREKKESFPLTVTSAQKNPTAFYLCASSADRVQPQHFGDGTRLSIL.

This clonotype was detected many times. This rearrangement joins TRBV12-3 or TRBV12-4 to TRBJ1-5, with 7 bases fitting TRBD1. The CDR3 is 13 residues long. The trim removed 5 bases at V and 6 bases at J, leaving 4 bases unmatched. This chain's CDR3 is CASSPYRGQPQHF. The CDR3, as DNA: TGTGCCAGCAGTCCTTACAGGGGTCAGCCCCAGCATTTT.

This clonotype was observed many times. The chain employs TRBV28 and TRBJ2-7, with a weak D call TRBD2 (5 bases). Between the trimmed V and J ends, which lost 3 bases and 7 bases, there was a span of 19 bases. CDR1 is MDHEN and CDR2 is SYDVKM in the germline V gene. The CDR3 loop spans 15 amino acids. The DNA for the CDR3 is TGTGCCAGCAGTTTGCGTCCGGGCCCCCGGAGGGAGCAGTACTTC. Translating gives CASSLRPGPRREQYF.

This clonotype was detected a few times. The chain is built from TRBV6-1 and TRBJ1-6, with D tentatively TRBD1 (5 bases). The CDR3 sequence is 14 residues long. Trimming stripped 5 bases from V and 7 bases from J, with 12 bases between. CDR1 and CDR2 from the germline V gene are MNHNS and SASEGT. This chain's CDR3 is CASSKTALNSPLHF. The CDR3 bases are TGTGCCAGCAGTAAGACAGCGTTGAATTCACCCCTCCACTTT.

CDR3 in DNA: TGCAGTGCTAGCACTCAGGGGGGGGATCAGCCCCAGCATTTT. It is translated as CSASTQGGDQPQHF. This chain uses TRBV20-1 with TRBJ1-5; 7 bases are a match to TRBD1. V lost 3 bases to trimming and J lost 5 bases; unmatched junction nucleotides: 7. The length of the CDR3 is 14 residues. The germline CDR1 and CDR2 sequences are DFQATT and SNEGSKA (reference sequence).

In its sample, this clonotype was seen many times. The rearrangement links TRBV6-1 to TRBJ2-7, with D possibly matching TRBD1 (6 bases). The germline V and J ends were trimmed by 6 bases and 2 bases, with 14 bases remaining between them. The CDR3 extends over 14 amino acids. CDR1 is MNHNS, CDR2 SASEGT, per germline. This chain's CDR3 is CASSEDSYTYEQYF. CDR3 nucleotide sequence: TGTGCCAGCAGCGAGGACAGTTATACCTACGAGCAGTACTTC.

Ten or more counts support this clonotype. The chain carries TRBV5-1 and TRBJ2-3; 7 bases are a match to TRBD1. The V and J ends lost 3 bases and 1 base, in that order; junction bases with no gene match: 5. The CDR3 is 15 amino acids. Per germline, CDR1 SGHRS and CDR2 YFSETQ. For the CDR3, the DNA is TGCGCCAGCAGCTACGGACAGGCGGGCACAGATACGCAGTATTTT. This encodes CASSYGQAGTDTQYF.

This clonotype was observed at least ten times. The chain links TRBV24-1 to TRBJ1-1; D remains unclear. The ends were cut back, 1 base at V and 7 bases at J, with 9 bases in the middle. The germline V gene has CDR1 KGHDR and CDR2 SFDVKD. The CDR3 length is 13 residues. CDR3 nucleotide sequence: TGTGCCACCAGTGATTTTGCAGGAGTTGAAGCTTTCTTT. Amino acid sequence: CATSDFAGVEAFF.

The rearrangement joins TRBV6-1 to TRBJ1-3; a possible D gene is TRBD1 (5 bases). V was cut by 4 bases and J by 6 bases, with 13 bases left in between. CDR3 length: 14 amino acids. Germline-derived CDR1 and CDR2 are MNHNS and SASEGT. CDR3 amino acids: CASSARRGENTIYF. For the CDR3, the DNA is TGTGCCAGCAGTGCACGAAGGGGTGAAAACACCATATATTTT.

This clonotype was seen ten or more times. One end of the junction is discordant with germline, which a read error may explain. V usage is TRBV6-5 and J usage is TRBJ1-1; D might be TRBD1 (5 bases). CDR3 length: 15 amino acids. CDR1 is MNHEY, CDR2 SVGAGI, per germline. CDR3: CASSYASGLNTKAFF. The CDR3 DNA follows: TGTGCCAGCAGTTACGCATCGGGACTGAACACTAAAGCTTTCTTT.

This clonotype was seen repeatedly, ten times or more. The rearrangement uses TRBV7-2 and TRBJ2-2; TRBD1 matches 7 bases. The V gene's germline CDR1 is SGHTA and CDR2 FQGNSA. Trimming cost V 4 bases and J 3 bases; bases outside gene matches: 2. CDR3 length: 14 residues. This CDR3 is CASSWDRYTGELFF. The CDR3 region has the DNA TGTGCCAGCAGCTGGGACAGATACACCGGGGAGCTGTTTTTT.

This clonotype was observed at least ten times. The V call is TRBV7-3, the J call TRBJ2-1; D unresolved. The CDR3 consists of 12 residues. V lost 0 bases and J 8 bases, leaving 5 bases between the germline ends. Per germline, CDR1 SGHTA and CDR2 FQGTGA. CDR3 DNA sequence: TGTGCCAGCAGCTTAACGAGTGATGAGCAGTTCTTC. This encodes CASSLTSDEQFF. Variable domain in full (rest from reference TRBV7-3 and TRBJ2-1): GAGVSQTPSNKVTEKGKYVELRCDPISGHTALYWYRQSLGQGPEFLIYFQGTGAADDSGLPNDRFFAVRPEGSVSTLKIQRTERGDSAVYLCASSLTSDEQFFGPGTRLTVL.

This clonotype came up a few times. J is TRBJ1-5 and V is TRBV6-1; 8 bases fit TRBD1. The CDR3 consists of 17 residues. CDR1 is MNHNS, CDR2 SASEGT, per germline. J lost 0 bases, V lost 5 bases, and 9 bases had no gene match. DNA for the CDR3: TGTGCCAGCAGTAGCACGGGACAGGTATATAGCAATCAGCCCCAGCATTTT. The encoded protein is CASSSTGQVYSNQPQHF.

This clonotype was recorded a few times. The chain links TRBV19 to TRBJ1-3; no firm D call. The germline CDR1 and CDR2 sequences are LNHDA and SQIVND (reference sequence). The CDR3 length is 15 residues. V lost 6 bases, J lost 3 bases, and 15 bases lay in between. DNA for the CDR3: TGTGCCAGTAGCGTGTCATGGGGATTTGGAAACACCATATATTTT. It codes for CASSVSWGFGNTIYF. Looking up the rest from reference TRBV19 and TRBJ1-3 gives the full variable domain: DGGITQSPKYLFRKEGQNVTLSCEQNLNHDAMYWYRQDPGQGLRLIYYSQIVNDFQKGDIAEGYSVSREKKESFPLTVTSAQKNPTAFYLCASSVSWGFGNTIYFGEGSWLTVV.

This clonotype has ten or more counts. The chain couples TRBV7-2 to TRBJ2-3; possible D gene TRBD2, 5 bases. Trimming pared 5 bases from V and 2 bases from J, leaving 14 bases between. This CDR3 spans 15 amino acids. CDR1 is SGHTA and CDR2 is FQGNSA in the germline V gene. DNA for the CDR3: TGTGCCAGCAGCCCCCGAGAGGGCCCCACAGATACGCAGTATTTT. Protein sequence: CASSPREGPTDTQYF.

The sample holds a few counts of this clonotype. An end of the junction differs from the germline gene, which may be a read error. The V call is TRBV28, the J call TRBJ2-3; 8 bases agree with TRBD1. The CDR3 loop spans 15 amino acids. Germline CDR1 and CDR2: MDHEN and SYDVKM. CDR3 coding DNA: TGTACCAGCAGTTCCCCACAGGGGGTTGGAGATACGCAGTATTTT. Its protein is CTSSSPQGVGDTQYF.

Remarks on this clonotype: A far larger clone is just one base off, so this is likely a read error. The gene calls are TRBV11-3 and TRBJ2-7, with D perhaps being TRBD1 or TRBD2 (6 bases each). The CDR3 covers 17 residues. Germline V gene data show CDR1 as SGHNT and CDR2 as YENEEA. Trimming removed 5 bases at V and 7 bases at J, with 27 bases between. CDR3 nucleotides: TGTGCCAGCAGCCCCCTGTATGGGGGGACATTATACAATGAGCAGTACTTC. Its protein is CASSPLYGGTLYNEQYF.

This clonotype has a count of ten or more. The chain carries TRBV12-3 or TRBV12-4 and TRBJ2-3; the D is unclear. V was clipped by 3 bases and J by 8 bases, with 9 bases between them. This CDR3 is 12 amino acids long. The CDR3 here is CASSLMRITQYF. CDR3 nucleotide sequence: TGTGCCAGCAGTTTGATGCGGATTACGCAGTATTTT.

This rearrangement joins TRBV12-3 or TRBV12-4 to TRBJ1-1; TRBD1 aligns across 12 bases. J gave up 4 bases and V 5 bases, and 11 bases lay outside the gene matches. This CDR3 is 17 amino acids long. The CDR3 loop reads CASSRPGQGAAGTEAFF. In nucleotides, the CDR3 is TGTGCCAGCAGTAGACCGGGACAGGGGGCGGCGGGCACTGAAGCTTTCTTT.

In the case of this clonotype: A read error may produce the germline difference seen at one junction end. The J gene is TRBJ1-1, the V gene TRBV6-1; D might be TRBD1 (5 bases). Germline CDR1 MNHNS, CDR2 SASEGT. The CDR3 is made up of 17 amino acids. CDR3 DNA: TGTGCCAGCACCCGGCGAAAGAGGGACGGGGAGAACACTGAAGCTCTCTTT. It codes for CASTRRKRDGENTEALF.